These 15 T cell receptor beta chains originate from one sample sequenced in a study of identical twins. One entry per CDR3 protein, called by TCRdb with MiXCR from the 5' RACE reads. The table has about 570,000 distinct CDR3 sequences, 9.6% seen once; the top ten hold 2.5% to 3.5%. A further study also used this sample, focusing on yellow fever vaccine responses in identical twins.

Sequencing was done on a sample of PBMCs. The receptors were gathered from a woman younger than 30 in good health.

Ten or more counts support this clonotype. The chain carries TRBV12-3 or TRBV12-4 and TRBJ2-3, with 10 bases that match TRBD2. The CDR3 is 14 residues long. The V segment lost 6 bases and the J segment 4 bases; nucleotides outside the gene matches: 4. CDR3 region: CASRLAGVSDTQYF. CDR3 DNA sequence: TGTGCCAGCAGGCTAGCGGGAGTTTCAGATACGCAGTATTTT.

The sample holds many counts of this clonotype. The V and J genes are TRBV6-5 and TRBJ1-3; D remains unclear. CDR3 length equals 16 residues. Trimming pared 0 bases from V and 0 bases from J, leaving 9 bases between. Germline V lookup: CDR1 MNHEY, CDR2 SVGAGI. The CDR3 is CASSYSWQFSGNTIYF. The CDR3 DNA reads TGTGCCAGCAGTTACTCGTGGCAGTTCTCTGGAAACACCATATATTTT.

This clonotype was observed at least ten times. This sequence joins TRBV6-6 and TRBJ2-5; 8 bases agree with TRBD2. This CDR3 contains 13 residues. The trim removed 4 bases at V and 7 bases at J, leaving 5 bases unmatched. Germline V gives CDR1 MNHNY, CDR2 SVGAGI (reference sequence). The chain's CDR3 is CASSSGTSGTQYF. CDR3 DNA: TGTGCCAGCAGTTCTGGGACTAGTGGGACCCAGTACTTC.

The chain uses TRBV20-1 and TRBJ2-3, with a tentative D call TRBD1 (5 bases). The CDR3 is 14 residues long. CDR1 is DFQATT and CDR2 is SNEGSKA in the germline V gene (reference sequence). Trimming stripped 3 bases from V and 4 bases from J, with 14 bases between. Written as DNA, the CDR3 is TGCAGTGCTAGCCTGACAGCCACCTCAGATACGCAGTATTTT. Its translation: CSASLTATSDTQYF.

This clonotype occurred many times. The chain carries TRBV6-4 and TRBJ2-3, with TRBD2 identical over 10 bases. The CDR3 sequence is 16 residues long. Germline V gene lookup returns CDR1 MRHNA and CDR2 SNTAGT. Trimming took 4 bases from V and 2 from J; bases not matched to a gene: 6. CDR3 amino acids: CASSGLAGENTDTQYF. CDR3 bases: TGTGCCAGCAGTGGGCTAGCGGGGGAGAACACAGATACGCAGTATTTT.

Only a few counts were recorded for this clonotype. This rearrangement joins TRBV7-8 to TRBJ2-7, with 10 bases that match TRBD2. The CDR3 runs to 17 residues. V lost 1 base, J lost 5 bases, and 11 bases stayed unmatched. Germline-derived CDR1 and CDR2 are SGHVS and FQNEAQ. The CDR3 nucleotides are TGTGCCAGCAGCTTAGGTTCTAGCGGGAGAGTTTCCCACGAGCAGTACTTC. Residues: CASSLGSSGRVSHEQYF.

This clonotype appeared many times. The CDR3 sequence is CSATRDRVSEQYF. The CDR3 nucleotides are TGCAGTGCTACCCGGGACAGGGTCTCCGAGCAGTACTTC. The chain couples TRBV20-1 to TRBJ2-7; 9 positions agree with TRBD1. The CDR3 is 13 residues long. Trimming cost V 4 bases and J 6 bases; bases outside gene matches: 7. Germline CDR1 is DFQATT and CDR2 is SNEGSKA (reference sequence).

This chain links TRBV11-2 with TRBJ2-3; D remains unclear. CDR1 is SGHAT, CDR2 FQNNGV, per germline. V was cut by 1 base and J by 3 bases, with 11 bases left in between. The CDR3 covers 15 residues. Here the CDR3 DNA reads TGTGCCAGCAGCTTAGTCTTGGCGGAGACAGATACGCAGTATTTT. Its protein product is CASSLVLAETDTQYF.

The rearrangement links TRBV14 to TRBJ2-1; D not resolved. The CDR3 runs 14 residues. CDR1 is SGHDN, CDR2 FVKESK, per germline. V was clipped by 6 bases and J by 6 bases, with 15 bases between them. The CDR3 loop is CASSSQQLFNEQFF. The CDR3 DNA follows: TGTGCCAGCAGTTCCCAACAACTTTTCAATGAGCAGTTCTTC.

The chain is built from TRBV9 and TRBJ2-5; 9 bases map to TRBD2. The germline V gene has CDR1 SGDLS and CDR2 YYNGEE. The CDR3 totals 18 residues. With V trimmed by 0 bases and J by 7 bases, 16 bases remained unmatched. CDR3 sequence (DNA): TGTGCCAGCAGCGTAGGTGGGGATGGCGGGGGGGTCATTGGGACCCAGTACTTC. Translated: CASSVGGDGGGVIGTQYF.

This clonotype was counted a few times. The rearrangement joins TRBV7-9 to TRBJ2-7; D unresolved. The V and J ends lost 1 base and 9 bases respectively, with 10 bases between them. The CDR3 contains 12 residues. Per germline, CDR1 SEHNR and CDR2 FQNEAQ (reference sequence). CDR3: CASSLGDNGQYF. CDR3 coding DNA: TGTGCCAGCAGCTTAGGAGACAACGGGCAGTACTTC.

This clonotype showed up many times. This chain joins TRBV20-1 and TRBJ1-5, with D uncertain. CDR3 length: 15 residues. Per germline, CDR1 DFQATT and CDR2 SNEGSKA (reference sequence). Trimming removed 1 base at V and 6 bases at J, with 16 bases between. The DNA of the CDR3 is TGCAGTGCTAGAGCGGTCGGGGTCTGGGGTCAGCCCCAGCATTTT. Its protein product is CSARAVGVWGQPQHF.

The sample holds many counts of this clonotype. The CDR3 DNA sequence: TGTGCCAGCAGCTTTGATTATTTGGGGTGGGGCAATGAGCAGTTCTTC. This encodes CASSFDYLGWGNEQFF. The chain recombines TRBV7-2 with TRBJ2-1, with no clear D. Trimming removed 3 bases at V and 6 bases at J, with 18 bases between. Germline-derived CDR1 and CDR2 are SGHTA and FQGNSA. The CDR3 runs 16 residues.

The rearrangement uses TRBV20-1 and TRBJ1-2; 7 nucleotides align to TRBD1. V lost 2 bases, J lost 5 bases, and 8 bases stayed unmatched. The CDR3 length is 14 residues. The germline V gene has CDR1 DFQATT and CDR2 SNEGSKA (reference sequence). The CDR3 nucleotides read TGCAGTGCTAGAACAGGGGTTAATTTATATGGCTACACCTTC. It specifies CSARTGVNLYGYTF.

The CDR3 loop reads CASSLYLAAYNEQFF. CDR3 DNA: TGTGCCAGCAGCTTATACCTAGCGGCATACAATGAGCAGTTCTTC. This chain joins TRBV7-8 and TRBJ2-1, with 7 bases matching TRBD2. The CDR3 length is 15 residues. Germline lookup yields CDR1 SGHVS and CDR2 FQNEAQ. The V gene end was trimmed by 2 bases and the J gene end by 4 bases; junction bases not matched to a gene: 5.